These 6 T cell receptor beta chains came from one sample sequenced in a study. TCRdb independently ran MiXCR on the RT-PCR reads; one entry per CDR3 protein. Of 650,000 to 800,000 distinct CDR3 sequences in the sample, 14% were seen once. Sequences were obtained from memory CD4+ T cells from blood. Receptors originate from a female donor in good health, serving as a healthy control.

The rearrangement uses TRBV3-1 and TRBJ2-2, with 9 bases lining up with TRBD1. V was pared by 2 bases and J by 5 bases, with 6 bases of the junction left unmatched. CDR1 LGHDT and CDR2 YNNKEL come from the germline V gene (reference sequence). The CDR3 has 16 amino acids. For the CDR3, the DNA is TGTGCCAGCAGCCAACTACAGGGGGCTAGGACCGGGGAGCTGTTTTTT. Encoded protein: CASSQLQGARTGELFF.

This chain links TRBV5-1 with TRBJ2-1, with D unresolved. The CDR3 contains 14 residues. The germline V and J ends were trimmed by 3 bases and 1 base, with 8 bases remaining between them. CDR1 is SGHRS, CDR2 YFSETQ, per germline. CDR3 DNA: TGCGCCAGCAGCTCCGAGGTTTCCTACAATGAGCAGTTCTTC. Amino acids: CASSSEVSYNEQFF.

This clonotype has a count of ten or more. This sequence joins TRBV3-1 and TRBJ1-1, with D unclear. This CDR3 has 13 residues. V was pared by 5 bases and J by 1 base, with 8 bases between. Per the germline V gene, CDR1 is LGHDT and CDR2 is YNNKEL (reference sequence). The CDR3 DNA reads TGTGCCAGCAGCTTTACAGAGAACACTGAAGCTTTCTTT. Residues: CASSFTENTEAFF.

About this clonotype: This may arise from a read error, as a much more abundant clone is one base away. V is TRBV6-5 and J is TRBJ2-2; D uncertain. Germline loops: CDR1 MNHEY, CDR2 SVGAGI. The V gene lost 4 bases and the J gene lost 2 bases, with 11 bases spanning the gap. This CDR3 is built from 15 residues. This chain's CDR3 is CASSLILINTGELFF. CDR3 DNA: TGTGCCAGCAGTTTAATCTTGATTAACACCGGGGAGCTGTTTTTT.

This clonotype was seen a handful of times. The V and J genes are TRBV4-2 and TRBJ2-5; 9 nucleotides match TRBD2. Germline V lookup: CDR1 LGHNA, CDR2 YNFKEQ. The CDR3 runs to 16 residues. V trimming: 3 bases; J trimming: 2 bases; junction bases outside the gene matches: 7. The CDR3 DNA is TGTGCCAGCAGCCATAGTCCGGGACTAGCTCAAGAGACCCAGTACTTC. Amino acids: CASSHSPGLAQETQYF.

CDR3 coding DNA: TGTGCCAGCAGCTTAGAGGCAGGGACTGGCTACACCTTC. Translated: CASSLEAGTGYTF. The chain links TRBV7-9 to TRBJ1-2; possibly TRBD1 for D (5 bases). This CDR3 is built from 13 residues. V lost 1 base and J 7 bases, leaving 10 bases between the germline ends. Germline V CDR1 and CDR2: SEHNR, FQNEAQ (reference sequence). Variable domain in full (rest from reference TRBV7-9 and TRBJ1-2): DTGVSQNPRHKITKRGQNVTFRCDPISEHNRLYWYRQTLGQGPEFLTYFQNEAQLEKSRLLSDRFSAERPKGSFSTLEIQRTEQGDSAMYLCASSLEAGTGYTFGSGTRLTVV.